This record covers a single T cell receptor beta chain. No antigen is known for it. The length of the CDR3 is 15 residues. V lost 2 bases and J lost 4; bases outside the gene matches: 7. CDR1 is SGHRS and CDR2 is YFSETQ in the germline V gene. TCRdb's copy holds only in-frame clones and misses some; the assay was immunoSEQ multiplex PCR. The repertoire holds under 7,500 clones, with approximately 80% as singletons. This sample was taken from a study of chemoradiotherapy in HPV16-positive cancers. Study results and limitations: Only two HPV16-positive patients supplied the functional HPV-specificity definition.

This sequence was found in a human donor with HPV-associated anogenital cancer. The V and J genes are TRBV5-1 and TRBJ1-1; TRBD1 matches at 8 bases. Sequencing used tumor tissue, obtained from a patient who underwent chemoradiotherapy. The CDR3 DNA sequence: TGCGCCAGCAGCTTAAGACAGGGGACGAGCACTGAAGCTTTCTTT. Protein product: CASSLRQGTSTEAFF.